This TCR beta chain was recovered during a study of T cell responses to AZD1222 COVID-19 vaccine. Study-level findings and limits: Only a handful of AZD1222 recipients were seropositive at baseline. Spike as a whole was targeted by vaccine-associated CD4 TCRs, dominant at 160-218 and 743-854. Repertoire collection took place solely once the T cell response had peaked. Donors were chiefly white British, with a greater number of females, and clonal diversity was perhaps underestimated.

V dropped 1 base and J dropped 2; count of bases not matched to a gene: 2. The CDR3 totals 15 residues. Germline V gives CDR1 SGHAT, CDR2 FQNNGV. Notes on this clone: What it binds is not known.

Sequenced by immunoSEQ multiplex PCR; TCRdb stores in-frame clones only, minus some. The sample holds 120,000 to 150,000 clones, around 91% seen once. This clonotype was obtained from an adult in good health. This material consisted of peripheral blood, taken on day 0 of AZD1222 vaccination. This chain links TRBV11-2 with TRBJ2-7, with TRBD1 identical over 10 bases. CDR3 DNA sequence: TGTGCCAGCAGCTTAGGACAGGGGGCAGCCTACGAGCAGTACTTC. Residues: CASSLGQGAAYEQYF.